A selection of T cell receptor beta chains follows, all from one sample in a study of T cells in localized non-small cell lung cancer. Data came from immunoSEQ multiplex PCR; TCRdb stores just in-frame clones and leaves some out. Here the sample spans approximately 60,000 clones, 85% to 90% being singletons. Sequenced here: peripheral blood, sampled before any cancer treatment. The receptors were gathered from a woman between 35 and 70 years old with stage I lung adenocarcinoma. The CDR3 runs from the conserved cysteine through the conserved F or W. D genes are given only for firm matches. Where a row states a size, it is once, few, many or the class of an expanded clone; other rows omit it.

length	D	J	size	V	DNA	CDR3
16	TRBD1	TRBJ1-5	once	TRBV2	TGTGCCAGCAGTGAGCCCGACAGGGGGCCCAATCAGCCCCAGCATTTT	CASSEPDRGPNQPQHF
14	-	TRBJ2-7	-	TRBV29-1	TGCAGCGTTGAAGACCTACAGGGAGCAGACGAGCAGTACTTC	CSVEDLQGADEQYF
14	-	TRBJ1-1	-	TRBV19	TGTGCCAGTAGTACCTACGACGGGCGAACTGAAGCTTTCTTT	CASSTYDGRTEAFF
15	-	TRBJ2-2	-	TRBV18	TGTGCCAGCTCACCGGGTTGGATAAACACCGGGGAGCTGTTTTTT	CASSPGWINTGELFF
15	-	TRBJ1-1	-	TRBV27	TGTGCCAGCAGTTTATCGTGGAGGGGCTATACTGAAGCTTTCTTT	CASSLSWRGYTEAFF
14	TRBD2	TRBJ2-3	-	TRBV7-2	TGTGCCAGCGGTTCGCTAGCGGGGTGGGATACGCAGTATTTT	CASGSLAGWDTQYF
15	TRBD2	TRBJ2-3	-	TRBV25-1	TGTGCCAGCAGTTCACTAGCGCCCCGCACAGATACGCAGTATTTT	CASSSLAPRTDTQYF
15	TRBD1	TRBJ2-5	-	TRBV7-9	TGTGCCAGCAGCATTGGGGGACAGTACCAAGAGACCCAGTACTTC	CASSIGGQYQETQYF
13	-	TRBJ2-2	-	TRBV27	TGTGCCAGCTCAGTCCAAATGACCGGGGAGCTGTTTTTT	CASSVQMTGELFF
15	TRBD1	TRBJ1-2	-	TRBV7-2	TGTGCCAGCAGCTACCATGGACAGGGGAACTATGGCTACACCTTC	CASSYHGQGNYGYTF
16	-	TRBJ2-6	-	TRBV7-9	TGTGCCAGCAGCTCCTCAACCAACTCTGGGGCCAACGTCCTGACTTTC	CASSSSTNSGANVLTF
14	-	TRBJ1-2	-	TRBV18	TGTGCCAGCTCACCAGGGAGGCGAAACTATGGCTACACCTTC	CASSPGRRNYGYTF
19	TRBD2	TRBJ2-3	-	TRBV4-2	TGTGCCAGCAGCCAAGAGGTGACTAGCGGGGGGGCAAGGCCAGATACGCAGTATTTT	CASSQEVTSGGARPDTQYF
15	-	TRBJ1-3	once	TRBV7-8	TGTGCCAGCAGCTTAGGGACGGGCTCTGGAAACACCATATATTTT	CASSLGTGSGNTIYF
16	TRBD1	TRBJ1-1	-	TRBV28	TGTGCCAGCGCTGATCTTCTGGGGACAGGGGAAGCTGAAGCTTTCTTT	CASADLLGTGEAEAFF
16	-	TRBJ1-3	few	TRBV19	TGTGCCAGTAGTTCGGGGGTGGCGAGCTCTGGAAACACCATATATTTT	CASSSGVASSGNTIYF
14	-	TRBJ1-1	-	TRBV5-6	TGTGCCAGCAGCCACTATCAGGGAATGGCTGAAGCTTTCTTT	CASSHYQGMAEAFF
15	-	TRBJ2-1	-	TRBV29-1	TGCAGCGTTGAAGTGGGCTTCCTAGGGCTCAATGAGCAGTTCTTC	CSVEVGFLGLNEQFF
14	TRBD1	TRBJ1-2	-	TRBV7-9	TGTGCCAGCAGCCCGGGACAGACGGGCTATGGCTACACCTTC	CASSPGQTGYGYTF
14	-	TRBJ2-1	-	TRBV6-6	TGTGCCAGCTTAAAAACGAACCCCTACAATGAGCAGTTCTTC	CASLKTNPYNEQFF
11	-	TRBJ2-7	once	TRBV28	TGTGCCAGCAGTGCGGACTACGAGCAGTACTTC	CASSADYEQYF
17	-	TRBJ2-5	-	TRBV7-2	TGTGCCAGCAGCTTAATCAGGGGTATACAGGGTGGAGAGACCCAGTACTTC	CASSLIRGIQGGETQYF
12	TRBD1	TRBJ2-7	-	TRBV18	TGTGCCAGCTCAGGACAGGAGTACGAGCAGTACTTC	CASSGQEYEQYF
14	-	TRBJ1-6	-	TRBV7-2	TGTGCCAGCAGCTTTGGCCAGGGCGATTCACCCCTCCACTTT	CASSFGQGDSPLHF
13	-	TRBJ1-1	-	TRBV18	TGTGCCAGCTCACCACCGATAAAAGGAGAAGCTTTCTTT	CASSPPIKGEAFF
14	TRBD1	TRBJ1-1	-	TRBV19	TGTGCCAGTACTCTCGGACAGGGGAGCACTGAAGCTTTCTTT	CASTLGQGSTEAFF
15	TRBD2	TRBJ2-2	-	TRBV2	TGTGCCAGGCATCCGGGACTAAGAAAAGCCGGGGAGCTGTTTTTT	CARHPGLRKAGELFF
14	-	TRBJ2-5	-	TRBV5-1	TGCGCCAGCAGCGCGGGACGGACCGAGGAGACCCAGTACTTC	CASSAGRTEETQYF
14	-	TRBJ2-5	-	TRBV6-5	TGTGCCAGCAGTTTATCTATCAGCCAAGAGACCCAGTACTTC	CASSLSISQETQYF
14	-	TRBJ2-1	-	TRBV13	TGTGCCAGCAGCTCACAGGGGGGGAACAATGAGCAGTTCTTC	CASSSQGGNNEQFF
16	-	TRBJ2-3	-	TRBV5-1	TGCGCCAGCAGCTTCCGTCCCGGGAGCATCACAGATACGCAGTATTTT	CASSFRPGSITDTQYF